These 16 T cell receptor beta chains were all obtained from the same sample, sequenced in a study of PD-1 blockade in classical Hodgkin lymphoma. The time point was: newly diagnosed, previously untreated cHL patient sample. CD8+ T cell isolation from thawed PBMCs was performed by magnetic negative selection. Produced via immunoSEQ multiplex PCR; TCRdb's table is partial and in-frame only. Here the sample spans 4,000 to 4,500 clones, about four fifths being singletons. Specimen: CD8+ T cells from blood. Source of these receptors: a human donor with classical Hodgkin lymphoma.

Only a few counts were recorded for this clone. This chain links TRBV28 with TRBJ1-2, with D hard to call. The CDR3 runs 12 residues. Germline assignment: CDR1 MDHEN and CDR2 SYDVKM. Trimming removed 1 base from V and 4 bases from J, with 4 bases in between. For the CDR3, the DNA is TGTGCCAGCAGTTTATCAGTCTATGGCTACACCTTC. It encodes CASSLSVYGYTF.

The chain has TRBV7-9 and TRBJ2-7; 10 bases are shared with TRBD1. CDR1 SEHNR and CDR2 FQNEAQ come from the germline V gene (reference sequence). The CDR3 is 13 amino acids. Losses at the gene ends were 5 bases for V and 5 bases for J; bases not matched to a gene: 3. The CDR3 region is CASSPGTGDEQYF. CDR3 in DNA: TGTGCCAGCAGCCCCGGGACAGGGGACGAGCAGTACTTC.

The rearrangement links TRBV6-1 to TRBJ2-1; TRBD1 matches 8 bases. Germline CDR1 MNHNS, CDR2 SASEGT. The J segment lost 8 bases and the V segment lost 4 bases, leaving 10 bases of the junction unmatched. The CDR3 length is 15 residues. The CDR3 loop is CASSAGQGAWDEQFF. The CDR3 nucleotides read TGTGCCAGCAGTGCTGGGCAGGGGGCGTGGGATGAGCAGTTCTTC.

This clone has a handful of counts. The chain couples TRBV10-1 to TRBJ2-7; possible D gene TRBD2, 5 bases. CDR1 and CDR2 (germline): WNHNN, SYGVQD (reference sequence). Trimming cost V 4 bases and J 0 bases, with 10 bases left between them. This CDR3 has 14 residues. In nucleotides, the CDR3 is TGCGCCAGCAGTGGAGCGGATCTCTCCTACGAGCAGTACTTC. Its translation: CASSGADLSYEQYF.

As for this clone: The identical CDR3 is also encoded by other nucleotide sequences in the sample. This chain links TRBV15 with TRBJ2-1; D may correspond to TRBD1 or TRBD2 (5 bases each). From germline, CDR1 is LNHNV and CDR2 YYDKDF (reference sequence). The length of the CDR3 is 17 residues. V was trimmed by 4 bases and J by 10 bases, leaving 26 bases between them. CDR3 DNA sequence: TGTGCCACCAGCACACGTGAACAAGGTGGGACGGGCGGGGAGCAGTTCTTC. It translates to CATSTREQGGTGGEQFF.

This sequence joins TRBV4-3 and TRBJ2-1; 7 bases align to TRBD2. The CDR3 runs to 14 residues. Germline CDR1 is LGHNA and CDR2 is YSLEER. V lost 1 base, J lost 8 bases, and 5 bases stayed unmatched. This chain's CDR3 is CASSQGGGGDEQFF. The CDR3 coding sequence is TGCGCCAGCAGCCAAGGTGGGGGAGGGGATGAGCAGTTCTTC.

The V call is TRBV28, the J call TRBJ2-2; no clear D. This CDR3 spans 14 amino acids. Trimming removed 2 bases from V and 4 bases from J, with 8 bases in between. CDR1 and CDR2 from the germline V gene are MDHEN and SYDVKM. The CDR3 coding sequence is TGTGCCAGCAGTTTACAGGTTACCACCGGGGAGCTGTTTTTT. Protein: CASSLQVTTGELFF.

V is TRBV29-1 and J is TRBJ2-7; D tentatively fits TRBD1 or TRBD2 (6 bases each). The germline CDR1 and CDR2 sequences are SQVTM and ANQGSEA. This CDR3 has 13 amino acids. V dropped 5 bases and J dropped 3 bases, with 14 bases sitting between them. The CDR3 nucleotides are TGCAGCGTTCTCGGGGGCCCTAACTACGAGCAGTACTTC. Translated, it gives CSVLGGPNYEQYF.

The V call is TRBV9, the J call TRBJ2-3, with D possibly being TRBD1 (5 bases). Germline loops: CDR1 SGDLS, CDR2 YYNGEE. The V and J ends lost 4 bases and 3 bases respectively, with 15 bases between them. This CDR3 contains 15 residues. The CDR3 DNA is TGTGCCAGCAGCAGGGGCCTATCGGGTACAGATACGCAGTATTTT. This translates into CASSRGLSGTDTQYF.

The V gene is TRBV4-1, the J gene TRBJ2-3; TRBD2 agrees at 16 bases. The CDR3 has 19 amino acids. V was clipped by 4 bases and J by 4 bases; unmatched bases: 11. The germline CDR1 and CDR2 sequences are MGHRA and YSYEKL. CDR3 nucleotides: TGCGCCAGCAGCCGGCGCTCGGGACTAGCGGGAGGGCTGGCAGATACGCAGTATTTT. This translates into CASSRRSGLAGGLADTQYF.

This chain connects TRBV5-8 to TRBJ2-3; tentative D call: TRBD2 (6 bases). CDR1 is SGHTS, CDR2 YDEGEE, per germline. This CDR3 is built from 14 residues. The V end was cut by 4 bases, the J end by 1 base, with 10 bases between. CDR3 protein: CASSPPSGTDTQYF. In nucleotides, the CDR3 is TGTGCCAGCAGCCCTCCTAGCGGCACAGATACGCAGTATTTT.

There are a few counts of this clone. The CDR3 bases are TGTGCCAGCAGCTTAGTGCCCCCAGGGGGCATCAGTCAGCCCCAGCATTTT. Its protein is CASSLVPPGGISQPQHF. V usage is TRBV7-6 and J usage is TRBJ1-5, with TRBD1 matching over 8 bases. The junction had 11 bases not matched to a gene; V was cut back by 1 base and J by 6 bases. The CDR3 spans 17 residues. Per the germline V gene, CDR1 is SGHVS and CDR2 is FNYEAQ.

This sequence joins TRBV5-6 and TRBJ2-7; the D gene is possibly TRBD2 (5 bases). CDR3 length: 16 residues. The V gene lost 0 bases and the J gene lost 4 bases, with 17 bases spanning the gap. Germline lookup yields CDR1 SGHDT and CDR2 YYEEEE. CDR3 in amino acids: CASSLAPADFRYEQYF. CDR3 nucleotides: TGTGCCAGCAGCTTGGCGCCCGCGGACTTTCGGTACGAGCAGTACTTC.

V usage is TRBV28 and J usage is TRBJ2-3, with D uncertain. Trimming pared 7 bases from V and 2 bases from J, leaving 10 bases between. CDR1 and CDR2 (germline): MDHEN, SYDVKM. The CDR3 runs to 13 residues. The CDR3 DNA sequence: TGTGCCAGCATGAATACAGCCACAGATACGCAGTATTTT. Amino acids: CASMNTATDTQYF.

The V and J genes are TRBV15 and TRBJ2-2, with 10 bases matching TRBD2. The CDR3 consists of 14 residues. Trimming cost V 5 bases and J 5 bases; bases outside gene matches: 2. Germline CDR1 reads LNHNV; CDR2 reads YYDKDF (reference sequence). The CDR3 spells CATSSSGSTGELFF. The CDR3 coding sequence is TGTGCCACCAGCTCTAGCGGGAGTACCGGGGAGCTGTTTTTT.

V usage is TRBV11-2 and J usage is TRBJ1-1, with D uncertain. Looked up from germline, CDR1 is SGHAT and CDR2 is FQNNGV. The length of the CDR3 is 14 residues. Trimming stripped 1 base from V and 3 bases from J, with 9 bases between. The CDR3 region is CASSLGAEYTEAFF. The CDR3 DNA reads TGTGCCAGCAGCTTAGGTGCAGAGTACACTGAAGCTTTCTTT.